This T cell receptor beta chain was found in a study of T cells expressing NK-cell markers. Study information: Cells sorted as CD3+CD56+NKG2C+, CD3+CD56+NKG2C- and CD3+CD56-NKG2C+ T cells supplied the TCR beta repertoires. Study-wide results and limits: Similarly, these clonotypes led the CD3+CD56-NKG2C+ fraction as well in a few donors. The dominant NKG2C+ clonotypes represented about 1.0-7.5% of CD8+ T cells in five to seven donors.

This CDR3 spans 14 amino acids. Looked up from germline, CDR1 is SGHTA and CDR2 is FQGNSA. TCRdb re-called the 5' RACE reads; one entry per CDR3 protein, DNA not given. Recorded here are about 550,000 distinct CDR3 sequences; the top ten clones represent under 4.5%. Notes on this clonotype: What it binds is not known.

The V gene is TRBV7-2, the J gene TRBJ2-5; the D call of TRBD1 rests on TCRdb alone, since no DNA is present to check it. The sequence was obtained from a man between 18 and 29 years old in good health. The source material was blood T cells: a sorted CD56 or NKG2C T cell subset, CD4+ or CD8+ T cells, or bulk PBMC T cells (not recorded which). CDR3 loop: CASSTRTGEKTQYF.